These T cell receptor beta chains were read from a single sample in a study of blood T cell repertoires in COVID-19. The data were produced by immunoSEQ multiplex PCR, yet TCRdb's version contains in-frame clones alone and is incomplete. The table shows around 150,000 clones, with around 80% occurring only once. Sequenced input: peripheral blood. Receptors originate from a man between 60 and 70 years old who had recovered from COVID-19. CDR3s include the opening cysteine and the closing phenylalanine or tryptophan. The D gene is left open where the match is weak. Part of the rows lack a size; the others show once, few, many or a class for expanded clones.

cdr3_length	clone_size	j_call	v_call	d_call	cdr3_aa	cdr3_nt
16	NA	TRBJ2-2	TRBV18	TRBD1	CASSPRTGGNTGELFF	TGTGCCAGCTCACCGCGGACAGGGGGCAACACCGGGGAGCTGTTTTTT
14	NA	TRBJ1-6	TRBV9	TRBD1	CASSPGQGGSPLHF	TGTGCCAGCAGCCCGGGACAGGGGGGATCACCCCTCCACTTT
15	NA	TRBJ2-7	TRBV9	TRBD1	CASSEGQGHSYEQYF	TGTGCCAGCAGCGAGGGACAGGGTCACTCCTACGAGCAGTACTTC
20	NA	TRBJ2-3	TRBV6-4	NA	CASSDSILNWRDAERDTQYF	TGTGCCAGCAGTGACTCGATATTGAATTGGCGCGACGCTGAGAGGGATACGCAGTATTTT
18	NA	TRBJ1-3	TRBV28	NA	CASSTYPPRSGDGNTIYF	TGTGCCAGCAGTACGTACCCCCCCCGGTCAGGGGATGGAAACACCATATATTTT
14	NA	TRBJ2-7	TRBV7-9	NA	CASSLATVSYEQYF	TGTGCCAGCAGCTTAGCCACAGTCTCCTACGAGCAGTACTTC
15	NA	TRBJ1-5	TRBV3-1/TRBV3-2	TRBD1	CASSPRTGRYQPQHF	TGTGCCAGCAGTCCAAGGACAGGGCGATATCAGCCCCAGCATTTT
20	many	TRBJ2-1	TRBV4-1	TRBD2	CASSQDGLAGGHSSYNEQFF	TGCGCCAGCAGCCAAGATGGGCTAGCGGGGGGCCACAGCTCCTACAATGAGCAGTTCTTC
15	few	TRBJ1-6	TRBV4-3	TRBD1	CASSQDPGQGSPLHF	TGCGCCAGCAGCCAAGATCCCGGACAGGGGTCACCCCTCCACTTT
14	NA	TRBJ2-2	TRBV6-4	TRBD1	CASRRTGETGELFF	TGTGCCAGCAGGCGGACAGGGGAAACCGGGGAGCTGTTTTTT
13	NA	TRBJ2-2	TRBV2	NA	CASTTGRTGELFF	TGTGCCAGCACTACAGGGAGAACCGGGGAGCTGTTTTTT
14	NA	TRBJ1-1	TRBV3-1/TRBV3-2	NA	CASSPRGANTEAFF	TGTGCCAGCAGCCCTCGTGGGGCGAACACTGAAGCTTTCTTT
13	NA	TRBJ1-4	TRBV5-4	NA	CASSFRGGEKLFF	TGTGCCAGCAGCTTTAGGGGTGGTGAAAAACTGTTTTTT
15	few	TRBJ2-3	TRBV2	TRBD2	CASGAGGPNTDTQYF	TGTGCCAGCGGCGCGGGGGGGCCCAACACAGATACGCAGTATTTT
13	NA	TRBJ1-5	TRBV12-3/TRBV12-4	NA	CASSLGGGQPQHF	TGTGCCAGCAGTTTAGGGGGGGGGCAGCCCCAGCATTTT
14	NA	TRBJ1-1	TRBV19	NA	CASTLGGLNTEAFF	TGTGCCAGTACCCTGGGAGGTCTGAACACTGAAGCTTTCTTT
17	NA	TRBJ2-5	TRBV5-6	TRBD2	CASSLAPSGGLSWTQYF	TGTGCCAGCAGCTTGGCACCTAGCGGGGGGCTCAGTTGGACCCAGTACTTC
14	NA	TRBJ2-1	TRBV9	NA	CASSAYGTYNEQFF	TGTGCCAGCAGCGCGTACGGGACCTACAATGAGCAGTTCTTC
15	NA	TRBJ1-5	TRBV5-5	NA	CASSLVPGSNQPQHF	TGTGCCAGCAGCTTGGTTCCGGGATCCAATCAGCCCCAGCATTTT
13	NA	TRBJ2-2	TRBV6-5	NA	CASSSLSTGELFF	TGTGCCAGCAGTTCATTGAGCACCGGGGAGCTGTTTTTT
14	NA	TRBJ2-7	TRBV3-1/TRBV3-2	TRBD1	CASSLGTGAYEQYF	TGTGCCAGCAGCCTAGGGACAGGGGCCTACGAGCAGTACTTC
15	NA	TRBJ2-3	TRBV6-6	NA	CASSYSGAAADTQYF	TGTGCCAGCAGTTACTCGGGGGCAGCAGCCGATACGCAGTATTTT
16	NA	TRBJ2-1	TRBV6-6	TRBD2	CASSPGLAGGNNEQFF	TGTGCCAGCAGTCCAGGACTAGCGGGGGGGAACAATGAGCAGTTCTTC
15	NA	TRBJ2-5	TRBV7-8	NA	CASSSTGTLQETQYF	TGTGCCAGCAGCTCCACCGGGACACTCCAAGAGACCCAGTACTTC
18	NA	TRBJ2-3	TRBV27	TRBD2	CASRRTSGRVGSTDTQYF	TGTGCCAGCAGAAGGACTAGCGGGAGGGTAGGAAGCACAGATACGCAGTATTTT
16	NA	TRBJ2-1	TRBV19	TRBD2	CASSIPSGVSYNEQFF	TGTGCCAGTAGTATACCTAGCGGGGTCTCCTACAATGAGCAGTTCTTC
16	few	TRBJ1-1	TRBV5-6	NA	CASSQRGIRGGTEAFF	TGTGCCAGCAGCCAAAGAGGCATCCGAGGAGGAACTGAAGCTTTCTTT
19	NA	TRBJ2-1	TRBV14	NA	CASSQKGRLRGRVINEQFF	TGTGCCAGCAGCCAGAAAGGGAGGTTAAGGGGCAGGGTCATCAATGAGCAGTTCTTC
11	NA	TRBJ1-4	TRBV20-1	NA	CSARDNEKLFF	TGCAGTGCTAGGGACAACGAAAAACTGTTTTTT
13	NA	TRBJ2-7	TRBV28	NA	CASTLGISYEQYF	TGTGCCAGCACCCTCGGTATAAGCTACGAGCAGTACTTC
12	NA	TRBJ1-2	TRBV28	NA	CASRVTGYGYTF	TGTGCCAGCAGGGTGACAGGCTATGGCTACACCTTC
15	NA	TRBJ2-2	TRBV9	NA	CASSAVGHSTGELFF	TGTGCCAGCAGCGCCGTGGGACATTCCACCGGGGAGCTGTTTTTT
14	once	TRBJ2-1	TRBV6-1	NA	CASSDVNSYNEQFF	TGTGCCAGCAGTGATGTTAACTCCTACAATGAGCAGTTCTTC